This TCR beta chain was observed in a study of T-cell reconstitution after alpha-beta-depleted transplantation in children. For this clonotype: Antigen specificity is unknown.

This CDR3 comprises 14 residues. The V gene's germline CDR1 is MGHRA and CDR2 YSYEKL. Between the trimmed V and J ends, which lost 1 base and 1 base, there was a span of 4 bases. Study-level results: The main origin of T-cell counts and diversity one year after transplant was newly produced T cells. Where alpha-beta T cells came from about two months after transplant was reportedly several hundred expanded graft clones. Diversity of TCRbeta at day 60 was high in some patients, arising from surviving recipient T cells and thymic progenitors.

Molecular barcoding with unique molecular identifiers was used for the TCRbeta library. MiXCR was run by TCRdb on the PCR reads, yielding one entry per CDR3 protein. The repertoire has about 540,000 distinct CDR3 sequences, roughly a quarter of them found once; the top ten carry just over 35%. Sequences were derived from PBMCs, sampled before TCRalphabeta/CD19-depleted stem cell transplant. The chain links TRBV4-1 to TRBJ2-2, with D uncertain. The receptor's source is a boy under three years old with Wiskott-Aldrich syndrome, due to receive a stem cell transplant. The CDR3 region is CASSQGLNTGELFF. CDR3 bases: TGCGCCAGCAGCCAAGGACTGAACACCGGGGAGCTGTTTTTT.